This entry concerns a single T cell receptor (beta chain). Its antigen is still unknown. The source of the sample is a study of cytomegalovirus exposure and HLA in healthy donors. Study observations and caveats: In vitro assays verified that a few CMV-associated chains recognized CMV antigens specifically. The authors enumerated over 150 TCR beta chains as linked to cytomegalovirus.

CDR1 SNHLY and CDR2 FYNNEI come from the germline V gene. The CDR3 has 14 amino acids. Losses at the gene ends were 2 bases for V and 4 bases for J; bases not matched to a gene: 1. Assay: immunoSEQ multiplex PCR; the TCRdb copy retains only in-frame clones and omits some. The table has fewer than 65,000 clones, roughly 87% seen once; the top ten hold about 15%. Sequenced material: PBMCs. This receptor was obtained from a woman between 18 and 30 years old in good health and CMV-seronegative. This chain uses TRBV2 with TRBJ1-5; TRBD1 matches at 8 bases. CDR3 nucleotide sequence: TGTGCCAGCAGTGAAAGGACAGGGAATCAGCCCCAGCATTTT. Protein: CASSERTGNQPQHF.